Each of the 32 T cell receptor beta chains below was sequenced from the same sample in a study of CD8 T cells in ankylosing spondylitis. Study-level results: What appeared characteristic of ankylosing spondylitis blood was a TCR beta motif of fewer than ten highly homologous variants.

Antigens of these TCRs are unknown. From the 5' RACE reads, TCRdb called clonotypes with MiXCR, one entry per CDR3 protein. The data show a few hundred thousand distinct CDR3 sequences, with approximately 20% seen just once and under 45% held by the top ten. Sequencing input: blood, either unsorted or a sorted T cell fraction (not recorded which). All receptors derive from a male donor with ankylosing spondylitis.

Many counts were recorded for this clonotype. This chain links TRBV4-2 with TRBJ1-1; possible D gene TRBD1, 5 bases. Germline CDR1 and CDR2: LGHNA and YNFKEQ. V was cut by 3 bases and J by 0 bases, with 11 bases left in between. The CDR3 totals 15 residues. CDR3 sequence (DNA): TGTGCCAGCAGCCACCCGGGACTGCTGAACACTGAAGCTTTCTTT. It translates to CASSHPGLLNTEAFF.

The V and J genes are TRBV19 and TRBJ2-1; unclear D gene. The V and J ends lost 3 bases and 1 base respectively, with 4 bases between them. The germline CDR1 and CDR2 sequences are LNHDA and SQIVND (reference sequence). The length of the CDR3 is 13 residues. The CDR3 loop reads CASSMGSYNEQFF. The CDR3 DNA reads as TGTGCCAGTAGTATGGGGTCCTACAATGAGCAGTTCTTC.

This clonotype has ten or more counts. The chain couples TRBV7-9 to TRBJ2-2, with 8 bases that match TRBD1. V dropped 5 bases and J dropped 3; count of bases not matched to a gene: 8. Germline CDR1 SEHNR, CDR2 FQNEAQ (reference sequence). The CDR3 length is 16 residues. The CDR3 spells CASSGLGQVYTGELFF. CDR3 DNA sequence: TGTGCCAGCAGCGGATTGGGACAGGTGTACACCGGGGAGCTGTTTTTT.

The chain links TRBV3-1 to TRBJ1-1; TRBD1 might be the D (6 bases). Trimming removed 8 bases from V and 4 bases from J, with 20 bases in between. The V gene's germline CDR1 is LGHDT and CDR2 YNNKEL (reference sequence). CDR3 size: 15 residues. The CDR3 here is CASGMAPGGSTEAFF. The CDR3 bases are TGTGCCAGCGGAATGGCCCCCGGGGGCAGCACTGAAGCTTTCTTT.

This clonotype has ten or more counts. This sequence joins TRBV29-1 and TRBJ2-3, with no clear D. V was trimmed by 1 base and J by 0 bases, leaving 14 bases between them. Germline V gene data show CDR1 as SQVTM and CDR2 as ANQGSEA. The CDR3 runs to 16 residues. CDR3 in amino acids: CSVEVPAGSSTDTQYF. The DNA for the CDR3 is TGCAGCGTTGAAGTTCCGGCAGGTTCTAGCACAGATACGCAGTATTTT.

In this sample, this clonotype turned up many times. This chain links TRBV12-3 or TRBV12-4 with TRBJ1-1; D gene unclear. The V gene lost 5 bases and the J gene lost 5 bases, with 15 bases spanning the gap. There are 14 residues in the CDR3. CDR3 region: CASSPRPGWTEAFF. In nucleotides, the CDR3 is TGTGCCAGCAGTCCCCGCCCCGGGTGGACTGAAGCTTTCTTT.

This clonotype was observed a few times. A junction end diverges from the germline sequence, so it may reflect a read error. The CDR3 sequence is CASSLGGGADSFF. CDR3 DNA: TGTGCCAGCAGCTTAGGTGGGGGGGCAGATTCTTTCTTC. The chain has TRBV7-2 and TRBJ2-7; perhaps TRBD2 as D (7 bases). This CDR3 region has 13 residues. Germline lookup yields CDR1 SGHTA and CDR2 FQGNSA.

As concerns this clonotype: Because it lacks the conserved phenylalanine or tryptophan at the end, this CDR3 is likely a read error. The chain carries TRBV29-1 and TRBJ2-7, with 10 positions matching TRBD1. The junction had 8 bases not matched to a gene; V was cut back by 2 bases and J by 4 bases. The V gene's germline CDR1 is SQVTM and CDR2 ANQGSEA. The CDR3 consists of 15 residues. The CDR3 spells CSVESPTGGQYEQYL. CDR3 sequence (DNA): TGCAGCGTTGAATCCCCGACAGGGGGCCAGTACGAGCAGTACTTA.

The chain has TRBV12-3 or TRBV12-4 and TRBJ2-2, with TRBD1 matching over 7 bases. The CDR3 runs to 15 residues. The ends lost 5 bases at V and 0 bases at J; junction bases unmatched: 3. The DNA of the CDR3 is TGTGCCAGCAGTCCGACAGGGTCGAACACCGGGGAGCTGTTTTTT. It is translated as CASSPTGSNTGELFF.

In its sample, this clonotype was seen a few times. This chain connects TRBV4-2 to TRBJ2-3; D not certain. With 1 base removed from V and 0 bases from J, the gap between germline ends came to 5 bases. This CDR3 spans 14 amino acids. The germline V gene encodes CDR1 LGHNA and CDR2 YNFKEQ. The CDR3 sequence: CASSQAVSTDTQYF. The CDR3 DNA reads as TGTGCCAGCAGCCAAGCGGTCAGCACAGATACGCAGTATTTT.

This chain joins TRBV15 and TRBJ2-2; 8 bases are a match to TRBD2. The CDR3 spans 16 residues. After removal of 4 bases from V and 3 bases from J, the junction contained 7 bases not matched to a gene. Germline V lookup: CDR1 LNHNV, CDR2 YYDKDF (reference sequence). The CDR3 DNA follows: TGTGCCACCAGCACCTGGACTAGCCAATACACCGGGGAGCTGTTTTTT. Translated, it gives CATSTWTSQYTGELFF.

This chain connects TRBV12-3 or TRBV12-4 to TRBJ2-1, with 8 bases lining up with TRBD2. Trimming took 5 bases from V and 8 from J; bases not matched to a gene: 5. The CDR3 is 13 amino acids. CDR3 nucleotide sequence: TGTGCCAGCAGTCGGGAGGGCCCGGATGAGCAGTTCTTC. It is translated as CASSREGPDEQFF.

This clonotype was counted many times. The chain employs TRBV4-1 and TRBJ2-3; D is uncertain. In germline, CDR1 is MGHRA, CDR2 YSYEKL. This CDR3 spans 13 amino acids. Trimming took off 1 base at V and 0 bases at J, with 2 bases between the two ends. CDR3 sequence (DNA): TGCGCCAGCAGCCAAGCTAGCACAGATACGCAGTATTTT. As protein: CASSQASTDTQYF.

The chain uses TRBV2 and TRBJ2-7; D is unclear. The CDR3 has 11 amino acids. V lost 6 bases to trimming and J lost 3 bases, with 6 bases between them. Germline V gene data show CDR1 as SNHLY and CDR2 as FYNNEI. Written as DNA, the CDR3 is TGTGCCAGCAGCGAGAACTACGAGCAGTACTTC. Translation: CASSENYEQYF.

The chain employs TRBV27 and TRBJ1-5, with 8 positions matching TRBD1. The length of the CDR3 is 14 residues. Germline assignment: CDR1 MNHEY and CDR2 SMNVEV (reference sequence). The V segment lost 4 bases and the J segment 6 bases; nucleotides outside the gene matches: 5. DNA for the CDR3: TGTGCCAGCAGTTGGACAGGGTTTGCTCAGCCCCAGCATTTT. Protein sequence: CASSWTGFAQPQHF.

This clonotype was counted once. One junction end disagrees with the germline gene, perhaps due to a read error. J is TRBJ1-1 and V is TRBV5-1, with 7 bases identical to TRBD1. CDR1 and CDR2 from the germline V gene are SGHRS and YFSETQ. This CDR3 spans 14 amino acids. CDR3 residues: CAGSPLTGNTEAFF. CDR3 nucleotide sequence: TGCGCCGGCAGCCCGCTGACAGGGAATACTGAAGCTTTCTTT. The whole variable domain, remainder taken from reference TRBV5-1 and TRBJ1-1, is KAGVTQTPRYLIKTRGQQVTLSCSPISGHRSVSWYQQTPGQGLQFLFEYFSETQRNKGNFPGRFSGRQFSNSRSEMNVSTLELGDSALYLCAGSPLTGNTEAFFGQGTRLTVV.

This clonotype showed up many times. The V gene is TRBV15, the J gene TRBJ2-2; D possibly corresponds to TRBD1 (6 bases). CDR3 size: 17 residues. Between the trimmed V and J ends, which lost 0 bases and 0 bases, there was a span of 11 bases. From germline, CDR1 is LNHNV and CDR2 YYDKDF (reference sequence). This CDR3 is CATSRDRNRANTGELFF. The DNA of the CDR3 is TGTGCCACCAGCAGAGATCGGAACAGGGCGAACACCGGGGAGCTGTTTTTT.

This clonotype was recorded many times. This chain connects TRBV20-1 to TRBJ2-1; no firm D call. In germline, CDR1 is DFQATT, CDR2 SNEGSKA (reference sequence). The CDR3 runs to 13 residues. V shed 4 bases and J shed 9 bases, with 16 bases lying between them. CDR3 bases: TGCAGTGCTACAGACTCGGATAATGGTGAGCAGTTCTTC. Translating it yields CSATDSDNGEQFF.

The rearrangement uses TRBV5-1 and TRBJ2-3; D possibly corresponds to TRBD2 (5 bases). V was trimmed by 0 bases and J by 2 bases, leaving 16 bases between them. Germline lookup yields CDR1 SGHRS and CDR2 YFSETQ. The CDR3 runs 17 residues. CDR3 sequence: CASSLVSAGDPTDTQYF. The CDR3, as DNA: TGCGCCAGCAGCTTGGTCAGTGCCGGGGATCCCACAGATACGCAGTATTTT.

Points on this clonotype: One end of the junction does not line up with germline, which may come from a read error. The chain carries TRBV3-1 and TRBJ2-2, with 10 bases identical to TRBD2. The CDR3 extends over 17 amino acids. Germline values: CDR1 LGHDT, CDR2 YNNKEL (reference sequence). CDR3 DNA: TGTGCCACCAGCCAAGAGGGGATAGCGGGAGGTACCGGGGAGCTGTTTTTT. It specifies CATSQEGIAGGTGELFF.

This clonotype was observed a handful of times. The CDR3 region is CASSWASSNQPQHF. CDR3 sequence (DNA): TGTGCCAGCAGTTGGGCCAGTAGCAATCAGCCCCAGCATTTT. This chain joins TRBV12-3 or TRBV12-4 and TRBJ1-5; D ambiguous. Trimming removed 4 bases at V and 0 bases at J, with 7 bases between. The CDR3 totals 14 residues.

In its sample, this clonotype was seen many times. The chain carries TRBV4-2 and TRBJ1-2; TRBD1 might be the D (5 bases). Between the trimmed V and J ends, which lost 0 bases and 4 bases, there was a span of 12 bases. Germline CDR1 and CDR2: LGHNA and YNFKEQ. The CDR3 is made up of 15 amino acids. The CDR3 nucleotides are TGTGCCAGCAGCCAAGATGCGGGGGGTGCCTATGGCTACACCTTC. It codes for CASSQDAGGAYGYTF.

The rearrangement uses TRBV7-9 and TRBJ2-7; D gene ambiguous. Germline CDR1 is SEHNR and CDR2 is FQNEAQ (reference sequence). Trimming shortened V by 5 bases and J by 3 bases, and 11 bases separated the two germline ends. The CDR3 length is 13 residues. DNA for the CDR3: TGTGCCAGCAGCCACCCCGTGAACTACGAGCAGTACTTC. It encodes CASSHPVNYEQYF.

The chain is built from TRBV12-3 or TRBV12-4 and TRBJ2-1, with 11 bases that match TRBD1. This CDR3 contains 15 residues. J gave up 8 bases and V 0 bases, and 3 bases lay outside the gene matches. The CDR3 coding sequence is TGTGCCAGCAGTTTAGCGGACAGGGGGCGGGATGAGCAGTTCTTC. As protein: CASSLADRGRDEQFF.

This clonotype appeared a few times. The CDR3 region has the DNA TGCGCCAGCAGCCAAGATAGGGCCCTAGCGGCAAACCAAGAGACCCAGTACTTC. It yields the protein CASSQDRALAANQETQYF. The genes are TRBV4-3 and TRBJ2-5; 7 nucleotides match TRBD2. The CDR3 runs to 18 residues. V was pared by 0 bases and J by 0 bases, with 10 bases of the junction left unmatched. Germline loops: CDR1 LGHNA, CDR2 YSLEER.

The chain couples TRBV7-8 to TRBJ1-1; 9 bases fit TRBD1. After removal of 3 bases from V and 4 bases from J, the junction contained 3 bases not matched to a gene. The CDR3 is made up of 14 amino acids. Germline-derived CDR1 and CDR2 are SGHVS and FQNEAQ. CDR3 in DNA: TGTGCCAGCAGCTTGGAGGACAGGGGCACTGAAGCTTTCTTT. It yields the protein CASSLEDRGTEAFF.

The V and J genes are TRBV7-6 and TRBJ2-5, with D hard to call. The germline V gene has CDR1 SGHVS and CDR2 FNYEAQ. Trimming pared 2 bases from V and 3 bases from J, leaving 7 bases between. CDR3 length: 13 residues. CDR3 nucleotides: TGTGCCAGCAGCTTAAACGTAGAAGAGACCCAGTACTTC. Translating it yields CASSLNVEETQYF. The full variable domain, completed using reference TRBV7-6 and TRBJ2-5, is GAGVSQSPRYKVTKRGQDVALRCDPISGHVSLYWYRQALGQGPEFLTYFNYEAQQDKSGLPNDRFSAERPEGSISTLTIQRTEQRDSAMYRCASSLNVEETQYFGPGTRLLVL.

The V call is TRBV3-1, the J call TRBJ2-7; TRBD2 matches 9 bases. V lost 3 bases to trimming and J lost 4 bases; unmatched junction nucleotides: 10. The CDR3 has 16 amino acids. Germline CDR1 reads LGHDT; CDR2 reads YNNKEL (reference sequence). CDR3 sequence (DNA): TGTGCCAGCAGCCACCCCACTAGCGGGTTAGTGTACGAGCAGTACTTC. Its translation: CASSHPTSGLVYEQYF.

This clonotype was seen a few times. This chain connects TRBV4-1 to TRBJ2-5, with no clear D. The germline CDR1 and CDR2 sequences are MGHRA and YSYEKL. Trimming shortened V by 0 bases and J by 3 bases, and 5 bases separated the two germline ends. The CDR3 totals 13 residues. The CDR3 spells CASSQDIEETQYF. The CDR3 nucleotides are TGCGCCAGCAGCCAAGATATAGAAGAGACCCAGTACTTC.

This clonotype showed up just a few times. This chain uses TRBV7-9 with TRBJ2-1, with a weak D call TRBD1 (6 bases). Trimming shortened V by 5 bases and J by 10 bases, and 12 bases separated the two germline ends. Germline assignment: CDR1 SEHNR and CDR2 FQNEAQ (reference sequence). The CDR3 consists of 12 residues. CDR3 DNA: TGTGCCAGCAGCCAAGCCGGGACAGAGCAGTTCTTC. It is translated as CASSQAGTEQFF.

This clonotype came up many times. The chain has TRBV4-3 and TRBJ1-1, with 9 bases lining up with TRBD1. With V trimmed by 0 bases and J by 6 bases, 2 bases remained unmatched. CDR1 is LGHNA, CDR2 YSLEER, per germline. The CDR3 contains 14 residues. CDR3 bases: TGCGCCAGCAGCCAAGAGAACAGGGGGCCTGAAGCTTTCTTT. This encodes CASSQENRGPEAFF.

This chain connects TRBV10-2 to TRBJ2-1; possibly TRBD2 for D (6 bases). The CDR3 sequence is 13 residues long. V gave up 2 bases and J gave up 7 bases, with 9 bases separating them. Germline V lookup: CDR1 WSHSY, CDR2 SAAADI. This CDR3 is CASSEPGTNEQFF. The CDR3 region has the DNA TGCGCCAGCAGTGAGCCCGGGACTAATGAGCAGTTCTTC.